This TCR beta chain was identified during a study of OX40 agonist ivuxolimab in advanced cancers. Germline V lookup: CDR1 LNHDA, CDR2 SQIVND (reference sequence). The CDR3 spans 15 residues. V was shortened by 3 bases and J by 0 bases, with 9 bases between the two germline ends. Sequenced by immunoSEQ multiplex PCR; TCRdb stores in-frame clones only, minus some. The repertoire holds around 41,000 clones, more than 75% seen once, with under 15% in the top ten. The sequence derives from an adult with an advanced solid tumor such as melanoma, head and neck, liver or kidney cancer. The rearrangement joins TRBV19 to TRBJ2-1, with D perhaps assigned TRBD1 or TRBD2 (5 bases each). Here the sequenced sample was CD4+ or CD8+ T cells sorted from blood, taken in a trial of the OX40 agonist ivuxolimab. The CDR3 is CASSMGDRSYNEQFF. DNA of the CDR3: TGTGCCAGTAGTATGGGGGATCGCTCCTACAATGAGCAGTTCTTC.